A single sample is the source of the 25 T cell receptor beta chains below, sequenced in a study of post-analysis software for immune sequencing data. Study findings and constraints: Five or six TRBV segments were significantly more frequent in patients than in controls. TRBV5-6, TRBV5-1 and TRBV20-1 were among these segments.

Which antigens these TCRs recognize remains unknown. The TCR beta cDNA libraries carried unique molecular identifiers. Each CDR3 protein is one row after TCRdb ran MiXCR on the PCR reads. The table shows 380,000 or so distinct CDR3 sequences, with roughly 35% occurring only once. Sequencing input: blood. The origin of the receptors is a girl between 10 and 17 years old with multiple sclerosis.

The chain has TRBV29-1 and TRBJ1-2; 7 nucleotides match TRBD1. V lost 4 bases and J lost 13; bases outside the gene matches: 18. Germline assignment: CDR1 SQVTM and CDR2 ANQGSEA. This CDR3 has 14 amino acids. The DNA for the CDR3 is TGCAGCGTTGTATCTAACACAGGGGTGGGTGGCCGCACCTTC. Amino acids: CSVVSNTGVGGRTF.

This chain joins TRBV6-5 and TRBJ2-3; 11 bases are shared with TRBD2. V trimming: 2 bases; J trimming: 5 bases; junction bases outside the gene matches: 12. Germline V gene data show CDR1 as MNHEY and CDR2 as SVGAGI. The CDR3 covers 18 residues. CDR3 amino acids: CASSYGLAGGSDLDTQYF. CDR3 DNA: TGTGCCAGCAGTTACGGGCTAGCGGGGGGATCAGACCTAGATACGCAGTATTTT.

Of note for this clonotype: Since a much larger clone is just one base distant, this may be a read error. The V gene is TRBV6-1, the J gene TRBJ1-5, with D possibly being TRBD1 (5 bases). V was trimmed by 6 bases and J by 7 bases, leaving 13 bases between them. This CDR3 has 13 residues. Looked up from germline, CDR1 is MNHNS and CDR2 is SASEGT. CDR3 sequence reads: CASRPGGFQPQHF. DNA of the CDR3: TGTGCCAGCAGGCCTGGGGGGTTCCAGCCCCAGCATTTT.

J is TRBJ2-2 and V is TRBV4-1; D perhaps matches TRBD2 (6 bases). The CDR3 totals 15 residues. CDR1 MGHRA and CDR2 YSYEKL come from the germline V gene. Trimming cost V 1 base and J 7 bases, with 13 bases left between them. CDR3 residues: CASSQALAGGGELFF. CDR3 nucleotide sequence: TGCGCCAGCAGCCAAGCCCTGGCCGGGGGCGGGGAGCTGTTTTTT.

The chain recombines TRBV7-9 with TRBJ2-5, with D maybe TRBD1 (6 bases). V shed 4 bases and J shed 4 bases, with 22 bases lying between them. Germline CDR1 is SEHNR and CDR2 is FQNEAQ (reference sequence). The CDR3 length is 17 residues. The CDR3 DNA follows: TGTGCCAGCAGCTCCCTCGGCGCAGGGGTCGGGCGAGAGACCCAGTACTTC. Its translation: CASSSLGAGVGRETQYF. Complete variable domain (other parts from reference TRBV7-9 and TRBJ2-5): DTGVSQNPRHKITKRGQNVTFRCDPISEHNRLYWYRQTLGQGPEFLTYFQNEAQLEKSRLLSDRFSAERPKGSFSTLEIQRTEQGDSAMYLCASSSLGAGVGRETQYFGPGTRLLVL.

V is TRBV20-1 and J is TRBJ2-1, with TRBD2 identical over 10 bases. This CDR3 is 19 amino acids long. Germline CDR1 DFQATT, CDR2 SNEGSKA (reference sequence). The V gene end was trimmed by 4 bases and the J gene end by 0 bases; junction bases not matched to a gene: 15. The CDR3 reads CSATSPLAGFLYSYNEQFF. The DNA of the CDR3 is TGCAGTGCTACCAGTCCACTAGCGGGGTTCCTTTACTCCTACAATGAGCAGTTCTTC.

This clonotype was detected a few times. The chain links TRBV7-9 to TRBJ2-7; 9 positions agree with TRBD1. CDR3 length equals 13 residues. The V gene's germline CDR1 is SEHNR and CDR2 FQNEAQ (reference sequence). V lost 6 bases, J lost 6 bases, and 6 bases stayed unmatched. CDR3 in amino acids: CASSSNRGREQYF. The CDR3 DNA reads as TGTGCCAGCAGTTCGAACAGGGGGCGCGAGCAGTACTTC.

This chain joins TRBV11-2 and TRBJ1-1; D is uncertain. The germline V and J ends were trimmed by 1 base and 7 bases, with 13 bases remaining between them. The CDR3 is made up of 14 amino acids. Germline V gives CDR1 SGHAT, CDR2 FQNNGV. The CDR3 sequence is CASSLVSQGLEAFF. CDR3 nucleotide sequence: TGTGCCAGCAGCTTAGTATCCCAAGGCCTTGAAGCTTTCTTT.

This clonotype was detected many times. V usage is TRBV7-2 and J usage is TRBJ1-1, with 9 bases fitting TRBD1. Germline V CDR1 and CDR2: SGHTA, FQGNSA. The CDR3 extends over 13 amino acids. Unmatched junction bases numbered 5, after V lost 3 bases and J lost 9 bases. The CDR3 bases are TGTGCCAGCAGCTTTGCCGGGACAGGGCAAGCTTTCTTT. Protein: CASSFAGTGQAFF.

This clonotype appeared a single time. At one boundary the junction diverges from the germline segment, which might be a read error. The V gene is TRBV7-7, the J gene TRBJ2-4, with D perhaps matching TRBD1 (5 bases). The J call is uncertain, as TRBJ2-7 better fits the DNA end. CDR1 and CDR2 (germline): SSHAT, FNYEAQ (reference sequence). CDR3 length: 14 residues. CDR3 sequence: CASSLVAGSHEQYF. The CDR3 DNA reads TGTGCTAGCAGCTTAGTGGCAGGGTCCCACGAGCAGTACTTC.

This clonotype was seen ten or more times. The V and J genes are TRBV20-1 and TRBJ2-3; 9 bases map to TRBD1. The V and J ends lost 0 bases and 1 base, in that order; junction bases with no gene match: 8. Germline CDR1 is DFQATT and CDR2 is SNEGSKA (reference sequence). CDR3 length equals 17 residues. CDR3 DNA: TGCAGTGCTAGAGATTGGGACCGGGACAGGGGCACAGATACGCAGTATTTT. Translation: CSARDWDRDRGTDTQYF.

This chain uses TRBV6-1 with TRBJ1-5; D is perhaps TRBD1 (6 bases). V was cut by 4 bases and J by 4 bases, with 14 bases left in between. This CDR3 contains 15 residues. The germline V gene encodes CDR1 MNHNS and CDR2 SASEGT. This CDR3 reads CASSVSTGRNQPQHF. The CDR3 coding sequence is TGTGCCAGCAGTGTAAGTACAGGGCGGAATCAGCCCCAGCATTTT.

The chain recombines TRBV5-1 with TRBJ1-1; D remains unclear. The V end was cut by 1 base, the J end by 0 bases, with 10 bases between. Germline CDR1 and CDR2: SGHRS and YFSETQ. CDR3 length: 15 residues. In DNA form, the CDR3 reads TGCGCCAGCAGCTTGAATCGTCAAATGAACACTGAAGCTTTCTTT. Its protein product is CASSLNRQMNTEAFF.

This rearrangement joins TRBV4-3 to TRBJ2-7; D unresolved. Germline V gene sequence: CDR1 LGHNA, CDR2 YSLEER. The CDR3 length is 14 residues. V gave up 5 bases and J gave up 2 bases, with 13 bases separating them. The CDR3 reads CASSMTRLTYEQYF. The CDR3 DNA reads as TGCGCCAGCAGCATGACTCGCCTAACCTACGAGCAGTACTTC.

This rearrangement joins TRBV12-3 or TRBV12-4 to TRBJ2-7; no reliable D call. The CDR3 loop spans 12 amino acids. V shed 6 bases and J shed 0 bases, with 6 bases lying between them. The CDR3 sequence: CASSQNSYEQYF. The CDR3 DNA reads TGTGCCAGCAGCCAGAACTCCTACGAGCAGTACTTC.

The table lists this clonotype with a few counts. The genes are TRBV29-1 and TRBJ2-1, with TRBD1 as a possible D gene (6 bases). The CDR3 sequence is 17 residues long. Trimming stripped 0 bases from V and 3 bases from J, with 18 bases between. Germline CDR1 reads SQVTM; CDR2 reads ANQGSEA. DNA of the CDR3: TGCAGCGTTGAAGATCAGGGCCCATGGGGGCTCTACAATGAGCAGTTCTTC. This codes for CSVEDQGPWGLYNEQFF.

The gene calls are TRBV6-6 and TRBJ2-1, with 8 positions matching TRBD2. V dropped 8 bases and J dropped 10; count of bases not matched to a gene: 13. Germline CDR1 and CDR2: MNHNY and SVGAGI (reference sequence). The CDR3 spans 14 residues. For the CDR3, the DNA is TGTGCCAGCCGGTCCGGGACTAGGTTAGGCGAGCAGTTCTTC. Protein sequence: CASRSGTRLGEQFF.

This clonotype showed up many times. The V call is TRBV12-3 or TRBV12-4, the J call TRBJ2-4; TRBD1 is a possible D gene (7 bases). V was shortened by 7 bases and J by 13 bases, with 20 bases between the two germline ends. This CDR3 has 13 amino acids. This chain's CDR3 is CASNDRAGSSQYF. The CDR3 nucleotides read TGTGCCAGCAACGACAGGGCGGGGAGTTCCCAGTACTTC.

The chain combines TRBV11-2 with TRBJ1-2; 7 nucleotides line up with TRBD1. Germline CDR1 is SGHAT and CDR2 is FQNNGV. V shed 1 base and J 1 base; nucleotides not matched to a gene: 3. The CDR3 has 15 residues. CDR3 loop: CASSLVRDSNYGYTF. Here the CDR3 DNA reads TGTGCCAGCAGCTTAGTGCGGGACAGTAACTATGGCTACACCTTC.

The chain couples TRBV29-1 to TRBJ1-5, with D perhaps matching TRBD1 (6 bases). The CDR3 contains 13 residues. Between the trimmed V and J ends, which lost 3 bases and 4 bases, there was a span of 10 bases. Germline V CDR1 and CDR2: SQVTM, ANQGSEA. CDR3 sequence: CSVDMGANQPQHF. CDR3 sequence (DNA): TGCAGCGTTGATATGGGGGCGAATCAGCCCCAGCATTTT.

This clonotype showed up just a few times. The CDR3 spells CASSLIPGPTGELFF. CDR3 DNA: TGTGCCAGCAGTTTGATCCCTGGTCCGACCGGGGAGCTGTTTTTT. The chain links TRBV28 to TRBJ2-2; D is unclear. The germline CDR1 and CDR2 sequences are MDHEN and SYDVKM. V lost 3 bases to trimming and J lost 5 bases, with 13 bases between them. This CDR3 has 15 residues.

The chain employs TRBV20-1 and TRBJ2-3; 9 nucleotides agree with TRBD2. This CDR3 region has 15 residues. J lost 1 base, V lost 3 bases, and 5 bases had no gene match. CDR1 is DFQATT, CDR2 SNEGSKA, per germline (reference sequence). CDR3 amino acids: CSASLRLAGTDTQYF. DNA of the CDR3: TGCAGTGCTAGCCTCCGACTAGCGGGCACAGATACGCAGTATTTT.

V usage is TRBV28 and J usage is TRBJ1-5; a possible D gene is TRBD1 (5 bases). CDR3 length: 16 amino acids. V lost 3 bases and J lost 1, with 13 bases in between. Germline V gene data show CDR1 as MDHEN and CDR2 as SYDVKM. CDR3 DNA: TGTGCCAGCAGTTTTTTTGCAGGGAGGAGCAATCAGCCCCAGCATTTT. Translating it yields CASSFFAGRSNQPQHF.

This clonotype showed up just once. A much larger clone differs from this one at a single base, so this may be a read error. The chain uses TRBV5-1 and TRBJ2-5; 7 positions agree with TRBD2. The V segment lost 0 bases and the J segment 11 bases; nucleotides outside the gene matches: 13. Germline lookup yields CDR1 SGHRS and CDR2 YFSETQ. The CDR3 runs to 15 residues. This CDR3 is CASSLAGGDYNEQYF. As DNA, the CDR3 is TGCGCCAGCAGCTTGGCGGGGGGTGACTACAATGAGCAGTACTTC.

The genes are TRBV7-9 and TRBJ2-5; 7 nucleotides agree with TRBD2. With 0 bases clipped from V and 4 bases from J, the junction kept 5 bases outside the gene matches. Germline V gene data show CDR1 as SEHNR and CDR2 as FQNEAQ (reference sequence). The CDR3 consists of 15 residues. The CDR3, as DNA: TGTGCCAGCAGCTTAGCTACGACTAGCCGAGAGACCCAGTACTTC. Its protein product is CASSLATTSRETQYF.